This record concerns one T cell receptor beta chain sequence. Its antigen is not identified. The germline CDR1 and CDR2 sequences are KGHSH and LQKENI. The CDR3 extends over 14 amino acids. Trimming took 2 bases from V and 2 from J, leaving 9 bases between them. TCRdb's table, derived via immunoSEQ multiplex PCR, lists solely in-frame clones and lacks some. The data hold about 73,000 clones, with 85% to 95% observed a single time. This specimen belongs to a study of human versus mouse CDR3 diversity and MHC coevolution. Study summary: Valid reads per sample ranged from about 5.5 x 10^6 to 1.6 x 10^7. Study results and limitations: Human T cells were selected on more than five MHC II alleles. Among all groups, most of the three human donors showed least clonal inequality. iCHAO1 estimated the human TCR beta repertoire at roughly 1.6 million clonotypes.

The receptor comes from a person aged 30 to 69 in good health. This sequence joins TRBV18 and TRBJ1-2; D unresolved. Sequencing was performed on naive CD4+ T cells from blood. Noted subset: CD45RO-negative CD62L-positive naive CD4 T cells. CDR3: CASSPDRGNYGYTF. CDR3 nucleotides: TGTGCCAGCTCACCAGATCGGGGAAACTATGGCTACACCTTC.